This TCR beta chain was recorded in a study of shared clonotypes between healthy human individuals (dated by TCRdb to the early 2020s). About the investigation overall: Three men and a couple of women, aged 18 to 49 years, made up the cohort. For each donor, three plates each were used for CD4 naive and CD4 memory, two plates were used for CD8 naive, and one plate was used for CD8 memory. The study deeply sequenced blood TCR repertoires of about 5 healthy adults to estimate repertoire size and the extent of clonotype sharing between individuals. Different laboratories and diverse techniques were used to prepare libraries and sequence TCR repertoires, to increase sequencing depth and limit assay-specific biases. Per donor, leukapheresis produced somewhere between about 0.85 and 8.9 billion PBMCs.

Using the deep immunoSEQ assay, multiplex PCR amplified TCR CDR3 regions from genomic DNA. For each cell subset, the extracted genomic DNA was distributed evenly across all wells of several immunoSEQ 96-well plates, and each plate served as one replicate. For sorted subsets, each replicate PCR was loaded with 200 ng genomic DNA, equivalent to 30,000 or so T cell genomes. Purified libraries were quantified with a Qubit 3.0 fluorometer, sized on a Bioanalyzer 2100, and re-quantified with the KAPA Library Quantification kit. Every immunoSEQ 96-well plate was sequenced on a separate single-read 150-cycle Illumina NextSeq 550 flow cell. The published analysis was carried out like this. Because the immunoSEQ output included only junctional sequences and no quality scores, the filtering could not be the same as the filtering used for full-length reads. To assign V/J genes and CDR3, sequences were annotated against IMGT germline references using PyIR, a Python wrapper for IgBLAST v1.9. Reads with weak V/J assignments (E-value above 1e-6), missing CDR3, stop codons, out-of-frame junctions, or ambiguous translated residues were removed. V3J clonotypes were defined as sequences sharing the same inferred V gene, J gene, and CDR3 amino acid sequence. The percentage overlap between two repertoires was calculated by dividing the number of shared unique clonotypes by the size of the smaller repertoire. Richness of each repertoire was evaluated using RTK rarefaction, the Chao1 estimator, and Recon v2.1 estimates of unobserved clonotypes. OLGA was used to compute generation probabilities for all TCRbeta clonotypes that the gDNA method yielded from a handful of donors. TCRdb's version of the immuneACCESS table is confined to in-frame rearrangements and falls short of the full clone set. An unresolved V gene accounts for under half of the shortfall where checked; the remainder is of unknown origin. V and J calls and clone size are given by that table; D and trimming were obtained from the DNA. The sample table holds roughly 890,000 clones, of which 90% to 95% were seen once. Around 24% of the sample is taken by the ten largest.

CD8 naive samples consisted of CD45RO-negative cells that were positively selected for CCR7, yielding a CD45RA+CCR7+ population without TemRA cells. The donors were healthy, HIV-negative adults with no recently reported acute infections or vaccinations. All donors were Caucasian adults living in Nashville, Tennessee, USA. After blood collection by leukapheresis, PBMCs were isolated using Ficoll-Histopaque density gradient centrifugation and then cryopreserved in the vapor phase of liquid nitrogen. Analytical flow cytometry was used to check the purity and quantity of every magnetically sorted T cell population. Genomic DNA was isolated from every sorted fraction and measured by UV absorbance on a Nanodrop 2000c. Broad study findings and their caveats: Compared with non-shared clonotypes, the clonotypes found in all four sorted-subset donors had higher generation probabilities. Pairwise subsampling led to the expectation that sequencing depth would affect the degree of clonotype sharing among donors. Estimated clonotype richness was generally larger for naive than for memory subsets. Approximately 5% of naive CD4, 3.5% of naive CD8, 2.3% of memory CD4, and 0.4% of memory CD8 clonotypes were shared across several donors. Sampling was limited to blood, and TCR repertoires in tissue likely differ from TCR repertoires in blood. Incomplete sequencing was indicated by rarefaction of sorted-subset datasets, despite the large sequencing depth. The small number of donors limited the genetic and exposure-history diversity represented.

V gives up 3 bases and J gives up 12 bases, and the segment between their germline ends measures 10 bases. The CDR3 spans 11 residues, from the cysteine through the phenylalanine. The CDR3 DNA has 33 bases and is translated from base 1. The germline V gene encodes CDR1 MNHEY and CDR2 SMNVEV (reference sequence). In the case of this clone: This receptor's antigen is unknown. Per-base quality was not reported, and no clone a single base away is much larger than it.

The origin of this receptor is a man younger than 40 in good health. The sequencing input was naive CD8+ T cells sorted from blood. Reading the label with the study, this specimen's cell subset or site is: CD45RA+CCR7+. Rearrangement joined TRBV27 to TRBJ2-3; no D gene is confidently identified. The DNA reads TGTGCCAGCAGTTTGGGTGTAATCCAGTATTTT. It is translated as CASSLGVIQYF.